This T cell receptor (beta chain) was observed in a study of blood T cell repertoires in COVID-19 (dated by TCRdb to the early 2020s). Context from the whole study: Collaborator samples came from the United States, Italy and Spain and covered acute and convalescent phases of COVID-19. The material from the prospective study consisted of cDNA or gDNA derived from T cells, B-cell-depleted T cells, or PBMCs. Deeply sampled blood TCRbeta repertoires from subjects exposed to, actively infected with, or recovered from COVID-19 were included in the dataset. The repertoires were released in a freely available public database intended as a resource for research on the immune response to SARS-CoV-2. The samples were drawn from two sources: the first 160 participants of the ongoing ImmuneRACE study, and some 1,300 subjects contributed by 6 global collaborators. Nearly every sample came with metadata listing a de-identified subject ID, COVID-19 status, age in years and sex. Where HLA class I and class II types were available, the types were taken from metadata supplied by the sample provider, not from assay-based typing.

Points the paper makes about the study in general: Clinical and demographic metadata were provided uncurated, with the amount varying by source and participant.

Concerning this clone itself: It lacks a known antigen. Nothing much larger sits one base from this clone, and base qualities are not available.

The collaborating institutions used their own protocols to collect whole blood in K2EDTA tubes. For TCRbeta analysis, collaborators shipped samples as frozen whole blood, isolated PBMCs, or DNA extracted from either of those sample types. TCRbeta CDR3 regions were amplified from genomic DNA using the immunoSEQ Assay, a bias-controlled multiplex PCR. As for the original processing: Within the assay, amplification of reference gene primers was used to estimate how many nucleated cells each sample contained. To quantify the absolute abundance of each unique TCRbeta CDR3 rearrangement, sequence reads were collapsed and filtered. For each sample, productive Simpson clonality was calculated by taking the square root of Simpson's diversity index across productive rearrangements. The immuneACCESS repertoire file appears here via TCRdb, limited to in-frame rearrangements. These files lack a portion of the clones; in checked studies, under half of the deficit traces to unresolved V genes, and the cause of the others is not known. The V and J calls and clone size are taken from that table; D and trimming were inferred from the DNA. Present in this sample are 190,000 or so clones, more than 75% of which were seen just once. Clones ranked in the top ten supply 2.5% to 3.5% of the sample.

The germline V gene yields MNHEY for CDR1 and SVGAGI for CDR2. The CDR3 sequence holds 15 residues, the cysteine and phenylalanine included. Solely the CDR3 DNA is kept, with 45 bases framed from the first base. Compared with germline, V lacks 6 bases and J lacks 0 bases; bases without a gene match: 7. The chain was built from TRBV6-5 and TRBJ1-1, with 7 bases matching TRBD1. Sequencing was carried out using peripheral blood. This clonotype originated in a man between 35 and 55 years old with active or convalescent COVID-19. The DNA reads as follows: TGTGCCAGCAGGCTAGGGGGCGACATGAACACTGAAGCTTTCTTT. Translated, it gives CASRLGGDMNTEAFF.